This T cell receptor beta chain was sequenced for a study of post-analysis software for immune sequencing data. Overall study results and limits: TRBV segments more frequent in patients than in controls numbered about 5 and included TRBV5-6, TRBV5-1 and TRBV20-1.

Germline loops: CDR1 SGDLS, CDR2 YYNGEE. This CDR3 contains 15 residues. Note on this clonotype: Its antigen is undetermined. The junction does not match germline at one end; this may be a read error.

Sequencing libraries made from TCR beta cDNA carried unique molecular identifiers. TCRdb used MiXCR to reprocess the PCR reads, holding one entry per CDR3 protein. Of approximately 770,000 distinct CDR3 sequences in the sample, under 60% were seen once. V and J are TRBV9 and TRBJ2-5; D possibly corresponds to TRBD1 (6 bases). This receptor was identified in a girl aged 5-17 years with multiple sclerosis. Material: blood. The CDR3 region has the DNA TGTGCCAGCAGCGTAACCCCAGGGGCCCAAGAGGCCCAGTACTTC. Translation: CASSVTPGAQEAQYF. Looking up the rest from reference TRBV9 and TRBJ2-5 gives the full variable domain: DSGVTQTPKHLITATGQRVTLRCSPRSGDLSVYWYQQSLDQGLQFLIQYYNGEERAKGNILERFSAQQFPDLHSELNLSSLELGDSALYFCASSVTPGAQEAQYFGPGTRLLVL.